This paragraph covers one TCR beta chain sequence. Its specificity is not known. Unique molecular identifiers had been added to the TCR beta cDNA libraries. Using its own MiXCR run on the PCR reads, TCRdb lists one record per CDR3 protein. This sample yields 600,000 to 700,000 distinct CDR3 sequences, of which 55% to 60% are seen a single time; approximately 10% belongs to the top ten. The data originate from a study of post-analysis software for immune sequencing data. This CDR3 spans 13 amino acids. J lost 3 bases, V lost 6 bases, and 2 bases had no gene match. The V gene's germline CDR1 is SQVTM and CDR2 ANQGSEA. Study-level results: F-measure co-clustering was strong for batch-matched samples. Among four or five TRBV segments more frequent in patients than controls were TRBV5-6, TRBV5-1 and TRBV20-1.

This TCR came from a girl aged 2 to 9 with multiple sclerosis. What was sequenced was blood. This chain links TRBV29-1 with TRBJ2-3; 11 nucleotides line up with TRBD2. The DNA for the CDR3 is TGCAGCGTAGGACTAGCGGGTACAGATACGCAGTATTTT. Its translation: CSVGLAGTDTQYF.